This T cell receptor (beta chain) was captured in a study of shared T cell receptors in the human thymus. In germline, CDR1 is MNHEY, CDR2 SVGAGI. Trimming stripped 5 bases from V and 3 bases from J, with 13 bases between. The CDR3 has 14 amino acids. Sequenced by immunoSEQ multiplex PCR; TCRdb stores in-frame clones only, minus some. The sample includes roughly 700,000 clones, 70% to 90% of them seen just once. A further study also used this sample, focusing on human thymus T cells. That work contributes: Healthy Finnish infants undergoing corrective surgery for congenital heart defects provided the donor material. Resections from corrective heart surgery provided thymus tissue. Thymic and blood repertoires appeared to carry a bias in their V and J gene usage. Thymic repertoires overlap heavily among unrelated individuals, related research has reported.

Sequencing was carried out using thymocytes. The chain is built from TRBV6-5 and TRBJ1-1; D is ambiguous. This TCR came from a boy less than two years old with a congenital heart defect. The CDR3 here is CASSLSQDDTEAFF. Written as DNA, the CDR3 is TGTGCCAGCAGTCTCTCGCAGGATGACACTGAAGCTTTCTTT.